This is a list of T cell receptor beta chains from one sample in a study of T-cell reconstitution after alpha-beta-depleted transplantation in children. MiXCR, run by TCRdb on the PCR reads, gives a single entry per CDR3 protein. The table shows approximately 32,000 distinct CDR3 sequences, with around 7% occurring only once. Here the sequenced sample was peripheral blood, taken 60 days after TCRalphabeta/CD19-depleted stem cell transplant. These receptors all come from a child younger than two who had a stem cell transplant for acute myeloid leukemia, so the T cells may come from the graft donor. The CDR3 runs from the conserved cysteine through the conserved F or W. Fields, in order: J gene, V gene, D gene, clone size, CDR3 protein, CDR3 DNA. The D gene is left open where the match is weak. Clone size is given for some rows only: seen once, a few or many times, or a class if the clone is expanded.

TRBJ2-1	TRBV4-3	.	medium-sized	CASSQDGVSSYNEQFF	TGCGCCAGCAGCCAAGATGGAGTAAGCTCCTACAATGAGCAGTTCTTC
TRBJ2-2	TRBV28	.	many	CASSSLGLPDTGELFF	TGTGCCAGCAGTTCCCTTGGGCTCCCTGACACCGGGGAGCTGTTTTTT
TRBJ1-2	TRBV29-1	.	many	CSVEGHGYTF	TGCAGCGTTGAAGGGCATGGCTACACCTTC
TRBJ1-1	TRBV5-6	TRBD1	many	CASSPWTGEAFF	TGTGCCAGCAGCCCCTGGACAGGGGAAGCTTTCTTT
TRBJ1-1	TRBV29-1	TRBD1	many	CSVWEGGWVNTEAFF	TGCAGCGTCTGGGAAGGGGGCTGGGTGAACACTGAAGCTTTCTTT
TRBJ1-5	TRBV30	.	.	CAWKAEVGQPQHF	TGTGCCTGGAAGGCAGAGGTTGGGCAGCCCCAGCATTTT
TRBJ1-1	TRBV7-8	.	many	CASSQASEGPFF	TGTGCCAGCAGCCAAGCTTCTGAGGGGCCGTTCTTT
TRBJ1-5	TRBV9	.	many	CASSSGGQPQHF	TGTGCCAGCAGTTCGGGGGGTCAGCCCCAGCATTTT
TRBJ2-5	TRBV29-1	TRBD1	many	CSVGYRGRGRETQYF	TGCAGCGTTGGGTACAGGGGGAGAGGTCGAGAGACCCAGTACTTC
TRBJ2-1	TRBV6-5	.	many	CASSYDYNEQFF	TGTGCCAGCAGTTACGACTACAATGAGCAGTTCTTC
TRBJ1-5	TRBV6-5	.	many	CASRGFDNQPQHF	TGTGCCAGCAGGGGTTTCGACAATCAGCCCCAGCATTTT
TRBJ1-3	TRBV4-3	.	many	CASSQDPQTRSGNTIYF	TGCGCCAGCAGCCAAGATCCCCAGACACGCTCTGGAAACACCATATATTTT
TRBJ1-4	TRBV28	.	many	CASSLEGLLLEKLFF	TGTGCCAGCAGTTTGGAAGGACTACTTCTTGAAAAACTGTTTTTT